The table lists the clone carrying this T cell receptor (beta chain) with a few counts. The antigen is undetermined. The record originates from a study of T-cell memory formation after mild COVID-19. Overall study: Largely donor-specific sequence clusters came from a couple of donors. Study-wide points: A balance of CD4 and CD8 characterized clones contracting day 15 to 85, whereas later expanders leaned CD4+.

Trimming cost V 5 bases and J 2 bases, with 16 bases left between them. Germline CDR1 reads SGHVS; CDR2 reads FQNEAQ. This CDR3 has 17 amino acids. The TCR alpha and TCR beta cDNA libraries, bearing sample barcodes and UMIs, were generated by 5'RACE using constant-segment primers. One entry per CDR3 protein, called by TCRdb with MiXCR from the 5' RACE reads. Of about 140,000 distinct CDR3 sequences listed, about 14% are singletons. The source material was PBMCs or a T cell subset sorted from them (not recorded which). The receptor's source is an adult woman who had mild COVID-19 (a few samples of this study predate the infection). Cell type and time point are not known. The V and J genes are TRBV7-8 and TRBJ2-6; no definite D call. CDR3 DNA: TGTGCCAGCAGCCAACGGGCCTTTCCCCCTGGGGCCAACGTCCTGACTTTC. This codes for CASSQRAFPPGANVLTF.